This T cell receptor beta chain was observed in a study of cytomegalovirus exposure and HLA in healthy donors. The CDR3 has 14 residues. V shed 6 bases and J 7 bases; nucleotides not matched to a gene: 7. Germline V gene sequence: CDR1 SGHRS, CDR2 YFSETQ. The primer mix had 60 Vbeta and 13 Jbeta primers. The protocol was immunoSEQ multiplex PCR, while the TCRdb copy is restricted to in-frame clones and leaves out a portion. Here the sample spans about 43,000 clones, roughly 51% being singletons. Sample: PBMCs. The chain has TRBV5-1 and TRBJ2-1, with 10 bases matching TRBD2. The clonotype comes from a man aged 55 to 70 in good health and CMV-seronegative. The CDR3 reads CASIRASGSNEQFF. The CDR3 DNA sequence: TGCGCCAGCATCCGGGCTAGCGGGAGTAATGAGCAGTTCTTC.